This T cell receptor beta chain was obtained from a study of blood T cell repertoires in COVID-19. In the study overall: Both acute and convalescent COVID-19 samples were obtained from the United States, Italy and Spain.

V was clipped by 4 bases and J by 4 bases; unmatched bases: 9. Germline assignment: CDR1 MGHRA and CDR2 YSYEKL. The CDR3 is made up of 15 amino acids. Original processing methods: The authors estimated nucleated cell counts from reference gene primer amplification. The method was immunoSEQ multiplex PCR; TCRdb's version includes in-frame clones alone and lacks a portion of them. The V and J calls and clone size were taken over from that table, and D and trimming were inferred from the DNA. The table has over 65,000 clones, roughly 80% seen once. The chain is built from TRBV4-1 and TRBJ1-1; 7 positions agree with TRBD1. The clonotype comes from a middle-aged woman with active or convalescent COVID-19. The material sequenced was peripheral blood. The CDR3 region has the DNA TGCGCCAGCAGCCCCGCCCCAGGGGGGAGCACTGAAGCTTTCTTT. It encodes CASSPAPGGSTEAFF.